Each of the 7 T cell receptor beta chains below was sequenced from the same sample in a study of blood T cell repertoires in COVID-19. Some clones are missing from TCRdb's copy, which holds only in-frame ones; the method was immunoSEQ multiplex PCR. Among some 330,000 clones listed, around four fifths were seen once. The sample consisted of PBMCs or T cells enriched from blood (not recorded which). The receptors shown here come from a woman aged 45-59 years who had recovered from COVID-19.

The rearrangement joins TRBV14 to TRBJ1-6; 9 nucleotides line up with TRBD1. Germline V gives CDR1 SGHDN, CDR2 FVKESK. V shed 4 bases and J 8 bases; nucleotides not matched to a gene: 0. The CDR3 loop spans 13 amino acids. Here the CDR3 reads CASSRDRDSPLHF. CDR3 coding DNA: TGTGCCAGCAGCCGGGACAGGGATTCACCCCTCCACTTT.

The chain recombines TRBV11-2 with TRBJ1-1; no clear D. Trimming pared 3 bases from V and 0 bases from J, leaving 5 bases between. The CDR3 totals 13 residues. CDR1 and CDR2 (germline): SGHAT, FQNNGV. CDR3 nucleotide sequence: TGTGCCAGCAGCTTCTCCTTGAACACTGAAGCTTTCTTT. It codes for CASSFSLNTEAFF.

This chain links TRBV12-3 or TRBV12-4 with TRBJ2-7, with D maybe TRBD2 (6 bases). The CDR3 runs to 13 residues. The V end lost 8 bases, the J end lost 1 base, and 12 bases lay between the germline ends. CDR3 nucleotide sequence: TGTGCCAGCGGCGTAGCGGAATCCTACGAGCAGTACTTC. Its protein is CASGVAESYEQYF.

V gene TRBV14 combines with J gene TRBJ2-6; 12 bases agree with TRBD1. Germline V gene lookup returns CDR1 SGHDN and CDR2 FVKESK. The CDR3 is 17 amino acids. V shed 2 bases and J 6 bases; nucleotides not matched to a gene: 5. As DNA, the CDR3 is TGTGCCAGCAGCCAACGGGACAGGGGGCGCCAGGCCAACGTCCTGACTTTC. Protein sequence: CASSQRDRGRQANVLTF.

The chain combines TRBV10-3 with TRBJ2-7, with TRBD2 matching over 8 bases. V was pared by 8 bases and J by 3 bases, with 12 bases of the junction left unmatched. The CDR3 consists of 15 residues. Germline V gene sequence: CDR1 ENHRY, CDR2 SYGVKD. CDR3 in DNA: TGTGCCATCGGCTCCACGTATAGCGGGGTCTACGAGCAGTACTTC. Its translation: CAIGSTYSGVYEQYF.

The chain recombines TRBV27 with TRBJ1-6; D perhaps matches TRBD1 (5 bases). The CDR3 covers 15 residues. Looked up from germline, CDR1 is MNHEY and CDR2 is SMNVEV (reference sequence). V was cut by 1 base and J by 10 bases, with 14 bases left in between. The CDR3 nucleotides read TGTGCCAGCAGTTTATTTCGGGGGGTAGGGTCACCCCTCCACTTT. Protein sequence: CASSLFRGVGSPLHF.

To note about this clone: This may come from a read error, since a much larger clone is one base off. This chain joins TRBV9 and TRBJ1-1; D is ambiguous. The CDR3 is 12 amino acids. Germline V gene data show CDR1 as SGDLS and CDR2 as YYNGEE. V lost 4 bases, J lost 3 bases, and 7 bases lay in between. CDR3 protein: CASSPRDTEAFF. CDR3 bases: TGTGCCAGCAGCCCCCGGGACACTGAAGCTTTCTTT.